The T cell receptor beta chain described here comes from a study of blood T cells in healthy people across ages. Study results and limitations: Naive T cell percentage showed a strong correlation with the diversity of TCR beta. Both naive CD4+ cell counts and diversity were greater in long-lived donors than in aged donors.

This clonotype was counted between two and nine times. As yet, its antigen is unknown. Just one base apart from a much larger clone, this may be a read error. V was pared by 8 bases and J by 6 bases, with 5 bases of the junction left unmatched. Germline values: CDR1 SQVTM, CDR2 ANQGSEA. The CDR3 length is 11 residues. Sample-barcoded 5' priming and a J-beta primer mix drove a second PCR of about 7 to 12 cycles. MiXCR, applied by TCRdb to the 5' RACE reads, yields one record per CDR3 protein. The table shows about 1.1 million distinct CDR3 sequences, with roughly two fifths occurring only once. Sequenced material: blood. The chain has TRBV29-1 and TRBJ2-3; TRBD1 matches 7 bases. This receptor was taken from a man aged 18 to 29 in good health. The CDR3 DNA sequence: TGCAGCTGCAACAGGGGCGATACGCAGTATTTT. Translated: CSCNRGDTQYF.